The next 2 T cell receptor beta chains were all read from a single sample in a study of OX40 agonist ivuxolimab in advanced cancers. Clones were sequenced by immunoSEQ multiplex PCR, and TCRdb holds only the in-frame ones, with some missing. This sample has fewer than 85,000 clones, with 92% found just once. The sample was CD4+ or CD8+ T cells sorted from blood, taken in a trial of the OX40 agonist ivuxolimab. Every receptor here comes from an adult with an advanced solid tumor such as melanoma, head and neck, liver or kidney cancer.

The chain uses TRBV7-9 and TRBJ2-7; weak D call: TRBD1 (6 bases). Looked up from germline, CDR1 is SEHNR and CDR2 is FQNEAQ (reference sequence). The CDR3 is 13 residues long. With 3 bases removed from V and 2 bases from J, the gap between germline ends came to 8 bases. The CDR3 region has the DNA TGTGCCAGCAGCTTCAGGACAGCCTACGAGCAGTACTTC. Protein: CASSFRTAYEQYF.

The chain has TRBV30 and TRBJ2-1; D unresolved. Trimming took 1 base from V and 3 from J, leaving 7 bases between them. Germline CDR1 and CDR2: GTSNPN and SVGIG (reference sequence). The CDR3 runs 13 residues. The CDR3: CAWSGGNYNEQFF. The CDR3 nucleotides read TGTGCCTGGAGTGGGGGTAACTACAATGAGCAGTTCTTC.